These 20 T cell receptor beta chains were sequenced from one sample in a study of shared clonotypes between healthy human individuals. Sequencing used immunoSEQ multiplex PCR; TCRdb keeps in-frame clones, though not all of them. Of about 180,000 clones listed, just under 95% are singletons. Sequenced sample: naive CD4+ T cells sorted from blood. The sample's subset: CD45RA+ positively selected. Receptor source: a woman in her twenties or thirties in good health.

The J gene is TRBJ1-5, the V gene TRBV2; no clear D. The length of the CDR3 is 15 residues. Germline-derived CDR1 and CDR2 are SNHLY and FYNNEI. Trimming removed 7 bases from V and 1 base from J, with 14 bases in between. Written as DNA, the CDR3 is TGTGCCAGCACCCTAACGGCCGCCAGCAATCAGCCCCAGCATTTT. It translates to CASTLTAASNQPQHF.

Written as DNA, the CDR3 is TGTGCCAGCAGCCTGCCCAATAGTAGAGGCACAGATACGCAGTATTTT. It encodes CASSLPNSRGTDTQYF. The chain carries TRBV25-1 and TRBJ2-3; D is unclear. This CDR3 has 16 residues. Germline CDR1 and CDR2: MGHDK and SYGVNS. Trimming left V 6 bases short and J 1 base short, with 17 bases between.

V and J are TRBV7-9 and TRBJ2-5; perhaps TRBD2 as D (5 bases). Trimming took 6 bases from V and 2 from J, leaving 16 bases between them. This CDR3 spans 15 amino acids. Germline CDR1 SEHNR, CDR2 FQNEAQ (reference sequence). DNA for the CDR3: TGTGCCAGCAGTCGGGTTTCTAGCAGTCAAGAGACCCAGTACTTC. This encodes CASSRVSSSQETQYF.

The chain uses TRBV15 and TRBJ2-1; D not resolved. Per the germline V gene, CDR1 is LNHNV and CDR2 is YYDKDF (reference sequence). This CDR3 comprises 15 residues. Trimming took off 2 bases at V and 0 bases at J, with 8 bases between the two ends. CDR3 bases: TGTGCCACCAGCAGAATCTGGGACTCCTACAATGAGCAGTTCTTC. It translates to CATSRIWDSYNEQFF.

The chain is built from TRBV2 and TRBJ1-2; no clear D gene. This CDR3 region has 13 residues. V was trimmed by 2 bases and J by 5 bases, leaving 9 bases between them. CDR1 and CDR2 from the germline V gene are SNHLY and FYNNEI. The CDR3 region is CASSEQRRYGYTF. CDR3 DNA sequence: TGTGCCAGCAGTGAACAGAGAAGATATGGCTACACCTTC.

This chain links TRBV5-1 with TRBJ2-5; D possibly corresponds to TRBD1 (6 bases). The assigned J gene may be wrong: the sequence end matches TRBJ2-7 better. The CDR3 spans 13 residues. CDR1 is SGHRS and CDR2 is YFSETQ in the germline V gene. CDR3: CASSFEGVNEQYF. CDR3 nucleotide sequence: TGCGCCAGCAGCTTCGAGGGGGTAAACGAGCAGTACTTC.

V gene TRBV5-1 combines with J gene TRBJ2-5, with 11 bases aligning to TRBD2. The J segment lost 5 bases and the V segment lost 4 bases, leaving 7 bases of the junction unmatched. The length of the CDR3 is 15 residues. The germline gives CDR1 SGHRS, CDR2 YFSETQ. The CDR3 nucleotides are TGCGCCAGCAGCGGAACTAGCGGGAGTCGTGAGACCCAGTACTTC. Amino acid sequence: CASSGTSGSRETQYF. Full variable domain (outside the CDR3, taken from reference TRBV5-1 and TRBJ2-5): KAGVTQTPRYLIKTRGQQVTLSCSPISGHRSVSWYQQTPGQGLQFLFEYFSETQRNKGNFPGRFSGRQFSNSRSEMNVSTLELGDSALYLCASSGTSGSRETQYFGPGTRLLVL.

In its sample, this clone was seen once. V gene TRBV19 combines with J gene TRBJ2-1; D call uncertain. The CDR3 has 14 residues. The ends were cut back, 8 bases at V and 1 base at J, with 12 bases in the middle. CDR1 and CDR2 (germline): LNHDA, SQIVND (reference sequence). The CDR3 sequence is CASPQLPSYNEQFF. CDR3 nucleotides: TGTGCCAGTCCACAGTTACCTTCCTACAATGAGCAGTTCTTC.

The chain joins TRBV28 to TRBJ1-2; D remains ambiguous. Germline V gives CDR1 MDHEN, CDR2 SYDVKM. This CDR3 has 12 amino acids. V was cut by 4 bases and J by 4 bases, with 7 bases left in between. This CDR3 is CASSSSTYGYTF. The CDR3 DNA is TGTGCCAGCAGTTCAAGCACCTATGGCTACACCTTC.

CDR3 DNA sequence: TGTGCCAGCAGCTTCTCTGGGCAGTTCTACGAGCAGTACTTC. Protein product: CASSFSGQFYEQYF. The rearrangement uses TRBV7-6 and TRBJ2-5; D is uncertain. With the DNA end fitting TRBJ2-7 better, the J assignment may be wrong. The CDR3 is 14 residues long. CDR1 and CDR2 from the germline V gene are SGHVS and FNYEAQ.

The rearrangement joins TRBV27 to TRBJ1-6; D gene unclear. The length of the CDR3 is 13 residues. V lost 5 bases and J lost 10, with 12 bases in between. Per germline, CDR1 MNHEY and CDR2 SMNVEV (reference sequence). The chain's CDR3 is CASSPRVQSPLHF. The CDR3, as DNA: TGTGCCAGCAGTCCCCGGGTACAGTCACCCCTCCACTTT.

The chain joins TRBV6-6 to TRBJ2-7; 10 bases are shared with TRBD2. Trimming cost V 0 bases and J 5 bases; bases outside gene matches: 4. CDR1 and CDR2 from the germline V gene are MNHNY and SVGAGI (reference sequence). This CDR3 is built from 15 residues. The CDR3 sequence: CASSYSLAGAHEQYF. The CDR3 nucleotides are TGTGCCAGCAGTTACTCCCTAGCGGGAGCCCACGAGCAGTACTTC.

The CDR3 sequence: CASSLRGGPRDEQYF. CDR3 nucleotide sequence: TGTGCCAGCAGCTTACGGGGGGGCCCTCGAGACGAGCAGTACTTC. V gene TRBV11-2 combines with J gene TRBJ2-7; TRBD2 aligns across 8 bases. The V segment lost 2 bases and the J segment 5 bases; nucleotides outside the gene matches: 8. Germline assignment: CDR1 SGHAT and CDR2 FQNNGV. The CDR3 spans 15 residues.

CDR3: CASSVGHRDSYF. The CDR3 DNA sequence: TGTGCCAGCAGCGTGGGTCACCGGGACAGTTATTTT. This rearrangement joins TRBV9 to TRBJ1-3; 7 bases match TRBD1. Germline trimming cut 2 bases from V and 16 bases from J; bases unmatched to any gene: 9. The germline gives CDR1 SGDLS, CDR2 YYNGEE. This CDR3 region has 12 residues. Looking up the rest from reference TRBV9 and TRBJ1-3 gives the full variable domain: DSGVTQTPKHLITATGQRVTLRCSPRSGDLSVYWYQQSLDQGLQFLIQYYNGEERAKGNILERFSAQQFPDLHSELNLSSLELGDSALYFCASSVGHRDSYFGEGSWLTVV.

The rearrangement joins TRBV5-1 to TRBJ2-7; TRBD1 matches 7 bases. The germline V gene has CDR1 SGHRS and CDR2 YFSETQ. The CDR3 covers 15 residues. The junction had 7 bases not matched to a gene; V was cut back by 1 base and J by 3 bases. The DNA of the CDR3 is TGCGCCAGCAGCTTGAAGGGGGCGTTGAGCTACGAGCAGTACTTC. Translation gives CASSLKGALSYEQYF. Complete variable domain (other parts from reference TRBV5-1 and TRBJ2-7): KAGVTQTPRYLIKTRGQQVTLSCSPISGHRSVSWYQQTPGQGLQFLFEYFSETQRNKGNFPGRFSGRQFSNSRSEMNVSTLELGDSALYLCASSLKGALSYEQYFGPGTRLTVT.

The chain links TRBV19 to TRBJ1-2; possible D gene TRBD1, 5 bases. V dropped 6 bases and J dropped 6 bases, with 20 bases sitting between them. The CDR3 totals 15 residues. Germline lookup yields CDR1 LNHDA and CDR2 SQIVND (reference sequence). The chain's CDR3 is CASRNSDIGAHGYTF. The CDR3 nucleotides read TGTGCCAGTAGAAATTCGGACATAGGAGCCCATGGCTACACCTTC.

The chain employs TRBV23-1 and TRBJ2-5, with TRBD2 matching 10 bases. The end of the DNA fits TRBJ2-7 better, so the J call may be wrong. TRBV23-1 has ORF status, its function being uncertain. The CDR3 length is 17 residues. CDR3 protein: CASSLSSGRTVKNEQYF. In nucleotides, the CDR3 is TGCGCCAGCAGTCTCTCTAGCGGGAGAACAGTGAAGAACGAGCAGTACTTC.

J is TRBJ2-7 and V is TRBV15, with 9 bases lining up with TRBD2. V lost 0 bases, J lost 5 bases, and 8 bases stayed unmatched. Germline lookup yields CDR1 LNHNV and CDR2 YYDKDF (reference sequence). The CDR3 runs to 16 residues. This CDR3 is CATSRDLASGTDEQYF. DNA of the CDR3: TGTGCCACCAGCAGAGATTTGGCTAGCGGGACCGACGAGCAGTACTTC.

This chain uses TRBV28 with TRBJ1-6; D unresolved. The length of the CDR3 is 17 residues. Trimming removed 9 bases from V and 8 bases from J, with 26 bases in between. CDR1 and CDR2 from the germline V gene are MDHEN and SYDVKM. The CDR3 sequence: CASQSGVGFETYSPLHF. The CDR3 coding sequence is TGTGCCAGTCAAAGTGGGGTCGGGTTTGAGACTTATTCACCCCTCCACTTT.

The chain uses TRBV7-2 and TRBJ2-3; D uncertain. This CDR3 is built from 15 residues. In germline, CDR1 is SGHTA, CDR2 FQGNSA. Trimming removed 5 bases at V and 4 bases at J, with 16 bases between. The CDR3 region is CASSPWSADSDTQYF. The CDR3 coding sequence is TGTGCCAGCAGCCCGTGGTCCGCCGATTCAGATACGCAGTATTTT.